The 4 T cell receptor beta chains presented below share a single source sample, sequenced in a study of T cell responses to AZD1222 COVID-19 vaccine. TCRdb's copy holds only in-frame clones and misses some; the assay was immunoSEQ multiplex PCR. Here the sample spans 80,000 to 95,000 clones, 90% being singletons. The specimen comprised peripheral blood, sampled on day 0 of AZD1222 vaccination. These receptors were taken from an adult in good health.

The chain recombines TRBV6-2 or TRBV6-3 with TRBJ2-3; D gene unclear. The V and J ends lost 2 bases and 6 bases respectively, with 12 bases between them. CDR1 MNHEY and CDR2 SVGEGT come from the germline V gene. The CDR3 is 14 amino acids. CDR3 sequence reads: CASSYTSQRDTQYF. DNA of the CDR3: TGTGCCAGCAGTTACACGTCCCAACGGGATACGCAGTATTTT.

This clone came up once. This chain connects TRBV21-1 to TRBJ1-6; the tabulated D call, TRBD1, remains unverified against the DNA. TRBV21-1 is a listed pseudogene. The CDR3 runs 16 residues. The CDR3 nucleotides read TGTGCCAGCAGCAGGGCACGACAGGGGGAAAATTCACCCCTCCACTTT. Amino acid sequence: CASSRARQGENSPLHF.

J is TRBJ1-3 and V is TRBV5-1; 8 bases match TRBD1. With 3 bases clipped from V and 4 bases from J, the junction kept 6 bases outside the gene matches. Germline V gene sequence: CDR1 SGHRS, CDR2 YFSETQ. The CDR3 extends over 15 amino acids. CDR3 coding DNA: TGCGCCAGCAGCTCCGGACAGGGCTCGGGAAACACCATATATTTT. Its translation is CASSSGQGSGNTIYF.

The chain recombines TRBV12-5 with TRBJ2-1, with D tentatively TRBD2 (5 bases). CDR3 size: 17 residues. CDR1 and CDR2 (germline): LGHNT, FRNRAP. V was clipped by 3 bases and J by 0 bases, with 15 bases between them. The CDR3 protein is CASGLSLSGSSYNEQFF. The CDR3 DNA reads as TGTGCTAGTGGTTTATCGCTTTCGGGGAGCTCCTACAATGAGCAGTTCTTC.